These T cell receptor beta chains were read from a single sample in a study of T cells expressing NK-cell markers. TCRdb reworked the 5' RACE reads into one entry per CDR3 protein, no DNA. The table lists 500,000 to 700,000 distinct CDR3 sequences. The material sequenced was blood T cells: a sorted CD56 or NKG2C T cell subset, CD4+ or CD8+ T cells, or bulk PBMC T cells (not recorded which). Receptor source: a man younger than 35 in good health. Each CDR3 is given with its conserved first and last residue. Each record gives: J gene, V gene, CDR3 protein.

>TRBJ1-1|TRBV7-8
CASSLPKGVNTEAFF
>TRBJ2-2|TRBV6-5
CASSWSGTTNTGELFF
>TRBJ1-4|TRBV6-1
CASSQPNPWGGRGKLFF
>TRBJ1-1|TRBV20-1
CSAPDLGGTNTEAFF
>TRBJ2-1|TRBV20-1
CSARADRTGHNEQFF
>TRBJ2-5|TRBV12-3/TRBV12-4
CASSARDRVGETQYF
>TRBJ1-1|TRBV12-3/TRBV12-4
CASSPLSAVNTEAFF
>TRBJ2-3|TRBV11-1
CASSRGSATYTDTQYF
>TRBJ1-2|TRBV24-1
CATRGKTDRDLYGYTF
>TRBJ2-1|TRBV11-2
CASSLPGTSGRAINEQFF
>TRBJ1-1|TRBV27
CASSLGFNTEAFF
>TRBJ1-1|TRBV7-9
CASSPRGGGTEAFF
>TRBJ2-4|TRBV20-1
CSANRDRGTKNIQYF
>TRBJ2-4|TRBV20-1
CSAWGAGSKNIQYF
>TRBJ2-2|TRBV6-5
CASSYVGRVAGELFF
>TRBJ2-7|TRBV5-5
CASSLFPSGTVSYEQYF
>TRBJ2-1|TRBV24-1
CATSEVDIGGEQFF
>TRBJ2-7|TRBV5-1
CASSPSVGSGSYEQYF
>TRBJ1-1|TRBV5-1
CASSRSEGIAEAFF
>TRBJ2-1|TRBV3-1
CASSQAGTPEQFF
>TRBJ2-2|TRBV5-1
CASTDQGVYTGELFF
>TRBJ2-3|TRBV24-1
CATTDGTGRTDTQYF
>TRBJ2-7|TRBV12-3/TRBV12-4
CASRDVGREAEQYF
>TRBJ2-2|TRBV25-1
CASRTTPGELFF
>TRBJ2-4|TRBV5-6
CASSLFTASGSSGNIQYF
>TRBJ2-1|TRBV12-3/TRBV12-4
CASAGLGTYNEQFF
>TRBJ2-1|TRBV3-1
CASSRDSGSPGNEQFF
>TRBJ2-7|TRBV20-1
CSAPKSGVPEQYF
>TRBJ2-3|TRBV30
CAWSVLLTSGSPWYF
>TRBJ1-1|TRBV6-1
CASSEDRGWYTEAFF
>TRBJ2-5|TRBV5-1
CASSLGQGIIETQYF
>TRBJ2-3|TRBV29-1
CSPESVAGLYF
>TRBJ1-1|TRBV10-3
CAITPGGSTEAFF
>TRBJ2-5|TRBV7-8
CASSPTGPKTQYF
>TRBJ2-1|TRBV27
CASSSDSSYNEQFF
>TRBJ2-2|TRBV5-6
CASGLAGAGELFF
>TRBJ1-2|TRBV5-5
CASSSPGDRGYTF
>TRBJ1-3|TRBV20-1
CSAVDRYAGNTIYF
>TRBJ2-2|TRBV30
CAWTLLSGQSLASGELFF
>TRBJ1-2|TRBV12-3/TRBV12-4
CASSLTTLGYTF
>TRBJ2-5|TRBV10-1
CASSGLAGLQETQYF
>TRBJ1-6|TRBV2
CASSVDNSPLHF
>TRBJ1-5|TRBV10-3
CAISSGQGNQPQHF
>TRBJ1-6|TRBV12-3/TRBV12-4
CASSVGQGGNSPLHF
>TRBJ2-3|TRBV24-1
CATSDPSRDTQYF
>TRBJ2-2|TRBV4-2
CASSQGTINGELFF
>TRBJ2-2|TRBV9
CASSADSGANTGELFF
>TRBJ2-1|TRBV19
CASSIDWVAGDDRNEQFF